Here is one T cell receptor (beta chain) with its context. Original handling: By means of reference gene primer amplification, nucleated cell counts were estimated. Sequenced by immunoSEQ multiplex PCR; TCRdb stores in-frame clones only, minus some. V and J calls and clone size are those listed in that table; D and trimming were worked out from the DNA. In the table there are some 70,000 clones, roughly four fifths of which are singletons. Germline CDR1 SGHRS, CDR2 YFSETQ. The ends lost 4 bases at V and 3 bases at J; junction bases unmatched: 5. The CDR3 spans 15 residues. This sample was taken from a study of blood T cell repertoires in COVID-19.

Sequenced: peripheral blood. V usage is TRBV5-1 and J usage is TRBJ1-4; 8 bases are a match to TRBD1. This receptor was taken from a man in his sixties with COVID-19, enrolled during active disease. CDR3 protein: CASSPQGAPNEKLFF. CDR3 sequence (DNA): TGCGCCAGCAGCCCTCAGGGGGCTCCTAATGAAAAACTGTTTTTT.